This T cell receptor (beta chain) is drawn from a study of T cells in Graves' hyperthyroidism and ophthalmopathy. This clonotype was seen more than once but under ten times. Trimming pared 6 bases from V and 0 bases from J, leaving 15 bases between. Germline-derived CDR1 and CDR2 are SQVTM and ANQGSEA. The CDR3 spans 15 residues. The investigators amplified TCR beta CDR3 regions from RNA transcripts. TCR CDR3 underwent first-round RT-PCR with the HTBI primer set. TCRdb re-called the multiplex PCR reads through MiXCR, storing one row per CDR3 protein. In the table there are approximately 640,000 distinct CDR3 sequences, around 16% of which are singletons.

This chain uses TRBV29-1 with TRBJ2-1, with D unresolved. The source is a middle-aged man with Graves' hyperthyroidism. The material sequenced was blood. Written as DNA, the CDR3 is TGCAGCGTCTCATTACAGCAGAGCTCCTACAATGAGCAGTTCTTC. Encoded protein: CSVSLQQSSYNEQFF.